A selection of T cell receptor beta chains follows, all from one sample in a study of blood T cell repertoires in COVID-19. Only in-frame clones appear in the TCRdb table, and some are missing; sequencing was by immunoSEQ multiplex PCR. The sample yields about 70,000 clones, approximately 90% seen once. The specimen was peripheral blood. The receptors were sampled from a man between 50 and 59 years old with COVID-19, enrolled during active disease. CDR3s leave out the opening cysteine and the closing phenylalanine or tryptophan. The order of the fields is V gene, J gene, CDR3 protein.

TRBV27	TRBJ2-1	ASRLFRASGDNEQF
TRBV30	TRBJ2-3	AWSASGTTGRSQY
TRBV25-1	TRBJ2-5	ASSDPTRAETQY
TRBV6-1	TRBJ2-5	ASSDRANGETQY
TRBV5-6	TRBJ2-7	ASSPGQGSYEQY
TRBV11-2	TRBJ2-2	ASSRTRNTGELF
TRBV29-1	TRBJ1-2	SVVTRGGYT
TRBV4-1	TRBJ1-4	ASSQDSAKGNEKLF
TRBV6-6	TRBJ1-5	ASTQWGEQPQH
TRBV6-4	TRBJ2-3	ASSDSAGGSTDTQY
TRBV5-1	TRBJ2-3	ASSLGQEDTDTQY
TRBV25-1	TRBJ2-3	ARGTSSGRALVADTQY
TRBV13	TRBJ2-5	ASSLRVGGNGETQY
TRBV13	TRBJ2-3	ASSLPATGDTQY
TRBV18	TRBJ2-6	ASSPVGTLLAGANVLT
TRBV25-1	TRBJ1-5	ASSETPTAYSNQPQH
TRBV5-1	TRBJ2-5	ASSTPGGQETQY
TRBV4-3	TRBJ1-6	ASSQDRGAGSPLH
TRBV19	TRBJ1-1	ASSDRGGFTEAF
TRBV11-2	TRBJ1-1	ASSSQMNTEAF
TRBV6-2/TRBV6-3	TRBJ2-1	ASSKGLYNEQF
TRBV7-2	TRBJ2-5	ASSLVTGGKETQY
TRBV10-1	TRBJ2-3	ASSSVSTDTQY
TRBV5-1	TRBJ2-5	ASSPGALGIAGGQETQY
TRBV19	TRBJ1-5	ASLKEDRTDSNQPQH
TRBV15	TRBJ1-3	ATSSSRGTSGNTIY
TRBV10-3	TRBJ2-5	AISSLREPQETQY
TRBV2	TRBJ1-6	ASMESSYNSPLH
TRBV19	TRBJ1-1	ASSIRSMNTEAF
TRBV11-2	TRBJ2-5	ASSTGREETQY
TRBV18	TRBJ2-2	ASSPLEGTDTGELF
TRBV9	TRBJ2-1	ASSPPGRNEQF
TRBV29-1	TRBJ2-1	SAQTGIANNEQF
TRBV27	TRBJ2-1	ASSSGLRNEQF
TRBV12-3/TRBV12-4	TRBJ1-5	ASTAGEDQPQH
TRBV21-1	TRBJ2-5	ASSRGQGCQETQY
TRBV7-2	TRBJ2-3	ASSYGQAQRARDTQY
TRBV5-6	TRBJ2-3	ASSVPGLAGGRDTQY
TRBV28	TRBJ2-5	ASFAGGYQETQY
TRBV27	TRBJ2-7	ASSYKGNSYEQY
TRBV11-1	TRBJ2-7	ASSLTVGSYEQY
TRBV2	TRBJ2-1	ASSPSGSVDEQF
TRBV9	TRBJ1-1	ASRGQGENTEAF
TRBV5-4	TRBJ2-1	ASSSPRGAAPWGNEQF
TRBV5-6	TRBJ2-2	ASSRTGGGTGELF
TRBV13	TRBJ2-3	ASSRQYTQY
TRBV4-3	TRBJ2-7	ASSQQGGYEQY